A selection of T cell receptor beta chains follows, all from one sample in a study of T cell changes during pregnancy in multiple sclerosis. Some clones are missing from TCRdb's copy, which holds only in-frame ones; the method was immunoSEQ multiplex PCR. The sample comprises tens of thousands of clones, about 90% of which are singletons, and more than 0.75% rests with the top ten. The source was peripheral blood, collected in the second trimester of pregnancy. These receptors were collected from a female donor with multiple sclerosis, enrolled in a pregnancy study. Both conserved end residues are part of each CDR3. The order of the fields is clone size, D gene, V gene, J gene, CDR3 protein, CDR3 DNA. A D gene is named only where the DNA matches it firmly. Rows may omit the clone size; those that give it use once, few, many or a size class.

>.|.|TRBV7-8|TRBJ1-5
CASSSQGFQPQHF
TGTGCCAGCAGCTCTCAGGGGTTTCAGCCCCAGCATTTT
>.|.|TRBV19|TRBJ1-5
CASSYGNQPQHF
TGTGCCAGTAGTTACGGGAATCAGCCCCAGCATTTT
>.|TRBD2|TRBV27|TRBJ2-7
CASSLSGSGGSYEQYF
TGTGCCAGCAGTTTATCAGGTAGCGGGGGGTCCTACGAGCAGTACTTC
>.|TRBD1|TRBV5-1|TRBJ2-2
CASSLEGQGTGELFF
TGCGCCAGCAGCTTGGAGGGACAGGGGACCGGGGAGCTGTTTTTT
>.|.|TRBV4-3|TRBJ2-7
CASSQGTVSYEQYF
TGCGCCAGCAGCCAAGGGACAGTCTCCTACGAGCAGTACTTC
>.|TRBD1|TRBV19|TRBJ1-4
CASSPNGDSNEKLFF
TGTGCCAGTAGTCCTAACGGGGACAGTAATGAAAAACTGTTTTTT
>.|.|TRBV12-5|TRBJ1-5
CASGPGGNQPQHF
TGTGCTAGTGGTCCGGGGGGGAATCAGCCCCAGCATTTT
>.|.|TRBV5-1|TRBJ2-7
CASSLNLDSLEQYF
TGCGCCAGCAGCTTGAACCTCGACAGCCTTGAGCAGTACTTC
>.|.|TRBV7-2|TRBJ1-4
CASSLGTGKEKLFF
TGTGCCAGCAGCTTAGGGACGGGAAAGGAAAAACTGTTTTTT
>.|TRBD2|TRBV15|TRBJ2-4
CATSREGLAGPTKNIQYF
TGTGCCACCAGCAGAGAAGGGCTAGCGGGACCAACCAAAAACATTCAGTACTTC
>.|.|TRBV25-1|TRBJ1-1
CASSESGRVGTEAFF
TGTGCCAGCAGTGAATCGGGCAGGGTGGGTACTGAAGCTTTCTTT
>once|.|TRBV19|TRBJ2-2
CASIPGFNTGELFF
TGTGCCAGTATTCCGGGGTTTAACACCGGGGAGCTGTTTTTT
>.|.|TRBV25-1|TRBJ1-2
CASSGFLDRRLAGYTF
TGTGCCAGCAGTGGGTTTCTTGACAGGCGCCTTGCGGGCTACACCTTC
>.|.|TRBV9|TRBJ2-1
CASSMGLLGNEQFF
TGTGCCAGCAGCATGGGACTTTTAGGCAATGAGCAGTTCTTC
>.|.|TRBV7-9|TRBJ2-7
CASSSAGSYEQYF
TGTGCCAGCAGCTCCGCAGGTTCTTACGAGCAGTACTTC
>.|.|TRBV7-3|TRBJ1-1
CASSLKGVNTEAFF
TGTGCCAGCAGCTTAAAGGGGGTGAACACTGAAGCTTTCTTT
>once|TRBD2|TRBV4-2|TRBJ2-3
CASSQDRLAGTISDTQYF
TGTGCCAGCAGCCAAGATCGTCTAGCGGGGACCATCTCAGATACGCAGTATTTT
>.|.|TRBV11-2|TRBJ1-6
CASSAYRDSPLHF
TGTGCCAGCAGCGCCTACAGGGATTCACCCCTCCACTTT